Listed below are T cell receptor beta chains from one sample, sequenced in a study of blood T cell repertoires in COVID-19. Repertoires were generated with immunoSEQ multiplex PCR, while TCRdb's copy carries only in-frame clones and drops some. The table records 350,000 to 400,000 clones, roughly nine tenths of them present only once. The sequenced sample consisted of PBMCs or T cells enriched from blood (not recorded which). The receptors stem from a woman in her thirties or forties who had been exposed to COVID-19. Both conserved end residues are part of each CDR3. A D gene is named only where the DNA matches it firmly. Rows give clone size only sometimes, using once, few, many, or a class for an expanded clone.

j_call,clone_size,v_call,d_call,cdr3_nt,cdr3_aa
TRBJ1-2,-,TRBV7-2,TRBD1,TGTGCCAGCAGCATACAGGGGGCGTTGGGTGGCTACACCTTC,CASSIQGALGGYTF
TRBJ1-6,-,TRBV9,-,TGTGCCAGCAGCTTAAGCCCGGGACAACAAAACTCCTATAATTCACCCCTCCACTTT,CASSLSPGQQNSYNSPLHF
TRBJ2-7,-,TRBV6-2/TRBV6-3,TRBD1,TGTGCCAGCAGTTACAACAGGGGGCCATACGAGCAGTACTTC,CASSYNRGPYEQYF
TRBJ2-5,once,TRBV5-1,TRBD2,TGCGCCAGCAGCCGGGGGGGAGGAGAGACCCAGTACTTC,CASSRGGGETQYF
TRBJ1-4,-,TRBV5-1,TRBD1,TGCGCCAGCAGCTTGGAACAGGGGGCTAGTGAAAAACTGTTTTTT,CASSLEQGASEKLFF
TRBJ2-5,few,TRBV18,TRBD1,TGTGCCAGCCTCAAGGACAGGGGGCAAGAGACCCAGTACTTC,CASLKDRGQETQYF
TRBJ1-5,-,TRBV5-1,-,TGCGCCAGCAGCTGGGGCCTTCCCAATCAGCCCCAGCATTTT,CASSWGLPNQPQHF
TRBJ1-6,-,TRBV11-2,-,TGTGCCAGCAGCTTAGGGACAGTCTATAATTCACCCCTCCACTTT,CASSLGTVYNSPLHF
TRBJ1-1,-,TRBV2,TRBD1,TGTGCCAGCAGTCGGGACAGGGGGAACACTGAAGCTTTCTTT,CASSRDRGNTEAFF
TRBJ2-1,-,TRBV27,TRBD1,TGTGCCAGCCGGGACAGGGCCGGTTATGAGCAGTTCTTC,CASRDRAGYEQFF
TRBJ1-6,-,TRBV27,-,TGTGCCAGCAGTTTCGGAGGGACCGAAATCAATAATTCACCCCTCCACTTT,CASSFGGTEINNSPLHF
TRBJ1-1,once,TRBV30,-,TGTGCCTGGAGTCGGATGGACAGCGGGAGAGCTTTCTTT,CAWSRMDSGRAFF
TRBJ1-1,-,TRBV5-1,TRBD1,TGCGCCAGCAGCAGAAACGGACAGGGGGCGGGTACTGAAGCTTTCTTT,CASSRNGQGAGTEAFF
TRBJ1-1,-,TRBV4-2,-,TGTGCCAGCAGCCCGGACAGTTACACTGAAGCTTTCTTT,CASSPDSYTEAFF
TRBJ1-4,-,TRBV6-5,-,TGTGCCAGCAGGGGCAGAACAACTAATGAAAAACTGTTTTTT,CASRGRTTNEKLFF
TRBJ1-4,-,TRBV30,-,TGTGCCTGGAGTGTACCAGGGAATGAAAAACTGTTTTTT,CAWSVPGNEKLFF
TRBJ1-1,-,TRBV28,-,TGTGCCAGCAAGGACTGGACTGAAGCTTTCTTT,CASKDWTEAFF
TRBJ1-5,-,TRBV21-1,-,TGTGCCAGCAGCAAAGCAGGTTGGGCAGAGCGGGGCAATCAGCCCCAGCATTTT,CASSKAGWAERGNQPQHF
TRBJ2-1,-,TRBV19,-,TGTGCCAGTAGTATACGGCCAGGCAGTGAGCAGTTCTTC,CASSIRPGSEQFF
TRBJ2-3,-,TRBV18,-,TGTGCCAGCTCACCACCGACAGCCACAGATACGCAGTATTTT,CASSPPTATDTQYF
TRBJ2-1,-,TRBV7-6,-,TGTGCCAGCAGCTTACCATACAATGAGCAGTTCTTC,CASSLPYNEQFF
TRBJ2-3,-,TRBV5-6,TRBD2,TGTGCCAGCAGCTTAGGGACTAGCGGGGGAAAGATTGGGGATACGCAGTATTTT,CASSLGTSGGKIGDTQYF
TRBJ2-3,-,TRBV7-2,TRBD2,TGTGCCAGCGCTCCCCCCCCCGCGGGAGCCACAGATACGCAGTATTTT,CASAPPPAGATDTQYF
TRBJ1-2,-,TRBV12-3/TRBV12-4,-,TGTGCCAGCAGTTTAAGGGGTTATGGCTACACCTTC,CASSLRGYGYTF
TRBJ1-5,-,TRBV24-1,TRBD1,TGTGCCACCAGTGACAGGCAGGGGGGCAATCAGCCCCAGCATTTT,CATSDRQGGNQPQHF
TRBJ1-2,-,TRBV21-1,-,TGTGCCAGCAGGGAAGGTACGGAGTATGGCTACACCTTC,CASREGTEYGYTF
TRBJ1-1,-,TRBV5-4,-,TGTGCCAGCAGCTTGGGTCGAGGCACTGAAGCTTTCTTT,CASSLGRGTEAFF
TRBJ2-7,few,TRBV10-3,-,TGTGCCATCAGTGATTTGCGAGCTAACGTCTCCTACGAGCAGTACTTC,CAISDLRANVSYEQYF
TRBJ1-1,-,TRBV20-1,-,TGCAGTGCCACCCAGATTTCTGAAGCTTTCTTT,CSATQISEAFF
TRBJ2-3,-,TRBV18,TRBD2,TGTGCCAGCTCACCAGGGCCTCGCGGGAGGGCCGATACGCAGTATTTT,CASSPGPRGRADTQYF
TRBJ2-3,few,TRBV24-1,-,TGTGCCACCAGTGATCAGGGGCCAGATACGCAGTATTTT,CATSDQGPDTQYF
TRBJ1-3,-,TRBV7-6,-,TGTGCCAGCAGCTTAGCCCCCAGCTCTGGAAACACCATATATTTT,CASSLAPSSGNTIYF
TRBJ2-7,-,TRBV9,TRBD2,TGTGCCAGCAGCGTAGCCGCTAGCGGGAGCTACGAGCAGTACTTC,CASSVAASGSYEQYF
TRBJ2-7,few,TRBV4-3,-,TGCGCCAGCAGCCAAGTATACAGCTCCTACGAGCAGTACTTC,CASSQVYSSYEQYF
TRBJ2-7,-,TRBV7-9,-,TGTGCCAGCAGCCCCCGGGACAAAGACCCCTACGAGCAGTACTTC,CASSPRDKDPYEQYF
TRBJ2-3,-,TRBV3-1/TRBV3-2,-,TGTGCCAGCAGCCACGCTATCACAGATACGCAGTATTTT,CASSHAITDTQYF
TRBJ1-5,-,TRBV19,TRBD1,TGTGCCAGTAGTATGACGACAGGGAGCAATCAGCCCCAGCATTTT,CASSMTTGSNQPQHF
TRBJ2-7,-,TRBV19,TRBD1,TGTGCCAGTAGCCCACTAGACAGGGATGACGAGCAGTACTTC,CASSPLDRDDEQYF
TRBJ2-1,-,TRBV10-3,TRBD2,TGTGCCATCAGTGGAATAGCGGGAGGGCCAGACAATGAGCAGTTCTTC,CAISGIAGGPDNEQFF
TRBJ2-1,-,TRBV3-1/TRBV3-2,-,TGTGCCAGCAGCCAAGGAAGGCTTTCGGGGGAGCAGTTCTTC,CASSQGRLSGEQFF
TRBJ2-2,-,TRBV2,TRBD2,TGTGCCAGCAGTAGCGGGGGCACCGGGGAGCTGTTTTTT,CASSSGGTGELFF
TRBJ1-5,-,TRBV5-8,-,TGTGCCAGCAGCTTGGAACTCGGGGGTAGGAATCAGCCCCAGCATTTT,CASSLELGGRNQPQHF
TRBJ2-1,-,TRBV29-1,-,TGCAGCGTCACCCAGGCCCCGGGGGGCGAGCAGTTCTTC,CSVTQAPGGEQFF
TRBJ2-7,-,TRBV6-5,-,TGTGCCAGCACTGCCCCGGGGGGCGAATACGAGCAGTACTTC,CASTAPGGEYEQYF
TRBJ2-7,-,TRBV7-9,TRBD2,TGTGCCAGCAGACTAGCGGGACTCTACGAGCAGTACTTC,CASRLAGLYEQYF
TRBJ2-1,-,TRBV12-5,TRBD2,TGTGCTAGTGGTTTGAAATCCTCTAGCGGGAGGGCAGCCGGTGAGCAGTTCTTC,CASGLKSSSGRAAGEQFF
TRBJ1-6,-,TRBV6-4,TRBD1,TGTGCCAGCAGCGTCACAACCGGGACAGGGGACTCACCCCTCCACTTT,CASSVTTGTGDSPLHF
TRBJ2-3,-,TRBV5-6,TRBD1,TGTGCCAGCAGCGAGGACAGGCGATCTAGCACAGATACGCAGTATTTT,CASSEDRRSSTDTQYF
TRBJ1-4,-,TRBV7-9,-,TGTGCCAGCAGCCCCTCCGGGGGGTTTAATGAAAAACTGTTTTTT,CASSPSGGFNEKLFF
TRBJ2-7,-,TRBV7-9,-,TGTGCCAGCAGCTTAGACAAATACGAGCAGTACTTC,CASSLDKYEQYF
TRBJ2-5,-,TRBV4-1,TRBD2,TGCGCCAGCAGCCAATATCCCCCTAGCGGGGGCCCGGAGACCCAGTACTTC,CASSQYPPSGGPETQYF
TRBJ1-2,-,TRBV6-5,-,TGTGCCAGCAGCCAACCGGGGGGAACAGGTGGCTACACCTTC,CASSQPGGTGGYTF
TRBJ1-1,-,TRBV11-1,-,TGTGCCAGCAGGTATCGGGACAAGTCAGAAGCTTTCTTT,CASRYRDKSEAFF
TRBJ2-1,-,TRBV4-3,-,TGCGCCAGCAGCCAAGGGTCCGGGTCGGGGGAGCAGTTCTTC,CASSQGSGSGEQFF
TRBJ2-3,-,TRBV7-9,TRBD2,TGTGCCAGCAGCTTCTTCGCGGGGGGCGGTGGTATAACAGATACGCAGTATTTT,CASSFFAGGGGITDTQYF
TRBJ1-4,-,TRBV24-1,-,TGTGCCACCAGTGCCTATAATTGCAATGAAAAACTGTTTTTT,CATSAYNCNEKLFF
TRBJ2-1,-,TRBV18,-,TGTGCCAGCTCACCGAGGCTAAATGAGCAGTTCTTC,CASSPRLNEQFF
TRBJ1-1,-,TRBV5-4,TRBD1,TGTGCCAGCAGTTACGGTGGACAGGGCATCCCTGAAGCTTTCTTT,CASSYGGQGIPEAFF
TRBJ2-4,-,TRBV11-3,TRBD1,TGTGCCAGCAGCCATGGACAGGGCAAAAACATTCAGTACTTC,CASSHGQGKNIQYF
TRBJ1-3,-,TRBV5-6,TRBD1,TGTGCCAGCAGCCGACAGGGTCTAGGAAACACCATATATTTT,CASSRQGLGNTIYF